The rows below give T cell receptor beta chains drawn from one sample of a study of T cells in Graves' hyperthyroidism and ophthalmopathy. TCRdb processed the multiplex PCR reads anew with MiXCR; each CDR3 protein has one entry. The data hold around 660,000 distinct CDR3 sequences, with just under 45% observed a single time. Sequenced sample: peripheral blood or thyroid tissue (not recorded which). The receptors come from an adult man with Graves' disease, either hyperthyroidism or ophthalmopathy (not recorded which). Each CDR3 is given with its conserved first and last residue. A D gene is named only where the DNA matches it firmly. Not all rows give a size; the values are once, few, many and, for expanded clones, a class.

cdr3_length,j_call,d_call,clone_size,v_call,cdr3_nt,cdr3_aa
15,TRBJ2-7,TRBD1,NA,TRBV7-4,TGTGCCAGCAGCCAAGCGAAGTTCTCAGGGGGCGAGCAGTACTTC,CASSQAKFSGGEQYF
12,TRBJ1-2,TRBD1,NA,TRBV15,TGTGCCACCCGGGGACAGGAGGTTTGCTACACCTTC,CATRGQEVCYTF
14,TRBJ2-7,TRBD1,few,TRBV20-1,TGCAGTGCTACCTGGACAGGGAAAACCTACGAGCAGTACTTC,CSATWTGKTYEQYF
16,TRBJ2-7,TRBD2,NA,TRBV7-2,TGTGCCAGCAGCTTCCCCGAGGGAGCGGGGCATCTAGAGCAGTACTTC,CASSFPEGAGHLEQYF
15,TRBJ1-5,NA,few,TRBV20-1,TGCAGTGCTAGAGATGGACGGTATAGCAATCAGCCCCAGCATTTT,CSARDGRYSNQPQHF
20,TRBJ2-6,NA,many,TRBV10-3,TGTGCCATCAGTGAGTCCGAAGGGCAGGGCTCACGCTCTGGGGCCAACGTCCTGACTTTC,CAISESEGQGSRSGANVLTF
14,TRBJ2-5,TRBD2,many,TRBV9,TGTGCCAGCAGCGGAGGGACTAGCGGAGAGACCCAGTACTTC,CASSGGTSGETQYF
14,TRBJ2-7,NA,NA,TRBV7-8,TGTGCCAGCAGCCCGACGGGACATCCCTACGAGCAGTACTTC,CASSPTGHPYEQYF
14,TRBJ1-2,NA,many,TRBV10-3,TGTGCCATCAGTGAACAGGGAGTGGCCTATGGCTACACCTTC,CAISEQGVAYGYTF
15,TRBJ1-2,TRBD1,NA,TRBV10-3,TGTGCCTCGTCGGGTCAGGGGGCCTCTAACTATGGCTACACCTTC,CASSGQGASNYGYTF
15,TRBJ2-2,NA,NA,TRBV9,TGTGCCAGCAGCCCTGGACCGGCGGGCACCGGGGAGCTGTTTTTT,CASSPGPAGTGELFF
13,TRBJ1-1,TRBD1,NA,TRBV20-1,TGCAGTGCCAGTTGGGACAGGGGGCAGGGAGCTTTCTTT,CSASWDRGQGAFF
16,TRBJ2-7,NA,once,TRBV10-3,TGTGCCATCAGTGTGTCCGGGCAAACCCACTCCTACGAGCAGTACTTC,CAISVSGQTHSYEQYF
15,TRBJ1-5,NA,once,TRBV15,TGTGCCACCAGCAGAGAACTACTAGCGGGAGCCCACGAGCATTTT,CATSRELLAGAHEHF
15,TRBJ1-6,TRBD1,once,TRBV7-9,TGTGCCAGCAGCTGGGGACAGGGGGCCAACTCACCCCTCCACTTT,CASSWGQGANSPLHF
12,TRBJ1-2,TRBD1,many,TRBV19,TGTGCCAGCTGGGACAGAATCTATGGCTACACCTTC,CASWDRIYGYTF
13,TRBJ1-5,NA,few,TRBV20-1,TGCAGTGCTAGAGATCAAACAGACCAGCCCCAGCATTTT,CSARDQTDQPQHF
14,TRBJ1-5,TRBD1,NA,TRBV6-6,TGTGCCAGCACCAGACAGGGGGCTAATCAGCCCCAGCATTTT,CASTRQGANQPQHF
14,TRBJ1-3,NA,many,TRBV12-3/TRBV12-4,TGTGCCAGCAGTACGACCAAAACTGGAAACACCATATATTTT,CASSTTKTGNTIYF
12,TRBJ1-2,NA,few,TRBV12-3/TRBV12-4,TGTGCCAGCAGTTTGCACAACTATGGCTACACCTTC,CASSLHNYGYTF
16,TRBJ2-6,TRBD1,NA,TRBV7-9,TGTGCCAGCAGCTTAGCGCACGGGACAGGGGGCAGCGTCCTGACTTTC,CASSLAHGTGGSVLTF
16,TRBJ2-5,TRBD1,few,TRBV19,TGTGCCAGTAGTATCGATGGAACAGGGGGCGGAGAGACCCAGTACTTC,CASSIDGTGGGETQYF
14,TRBJ2-7,TRBD1,many,TRBV7-2,TGTGCCAGCAGCCTGAGGACAGGGTTTGACGAGCAGTACTTC,CASSLRTGFDEQYF
14,TRBJ1-1,TRBD1,NA,TRBV10-3,TGTGCCATCAGCCCGGGACAGCCAAGACTAGAAGCTTTCTTT,CAISPGQPRLEAFF
12,TRBJ1-5,NA,many,TRBV2,TGTGCCAGCAGTGATTTGGGGCAGCCCCAGCATTTT,CASSDLGQPQHF
20,TRBJ2-7,TRBD2,once,TRBV5-1,TGCGCCAGCAGCCTGCAGTCGACTAGCGGGAGGTTCACGCCCTCCTACGAGCAGTACTTC,CASSLQSTSGRFTPSYEQYF
12,TRBJ2-7,NA,many,TRBV20-1,TGCAGTGCTAGATCCGGAATCTACGAGCAGTACTTC,CSARSGIYEQYF
12,TRBJ1-2,NA,NA,TRBV7-2,TGTGCCAGCAGCCGGCAACATAGTGGCTACACCTTC,CASSRQHSGYTF
13,TRBJ1-2,NA,once,TRBV29-1,TGCAGCGAAAGCGGGGCACCGAACTATGGCTACACCTTC,CSESGAPNYGYTF
15,TRBJ1-4,NA,NA,TRBV7-9,TGTGCCAGCAGCGTGACAGGCCTCCGAGGTGAAAAACTGTTTTTT,CASSVTGLRGEKLFF
13,TRBJ2-7,NA,many,TRBV19,TGTGCCAGTAGTATCCGTGGCAGGACCGAGCAGTACTTC,CASSIRGRTEQYF
15,TRBJ1-1,TRBD1,few,TRBV9,TGTGCCAGCAGCGCCACAGGGGTGAGGAACACTGAAGCTTTCTTT,CASSATGVRNTEAFF
15,TRBJ1-3,TRBD1,NA,TRBV5-6,TGTGCCAGCAGAATCGGGACAGACTCTGGAAACACCATATATTTT,CASRIGTDSGNTIYF
12,TRBJ2-7,NA,NA,TRBV2,TGTGCCAGCAGCCAAAGTTACTACGAGCAGTACTTC,CASSQSYYEQYF
15,TRBJ2-7,NA,NA,TRBV7-9,TGTGCCAGCCGGGCAGGCGAAGTTGATTCGGGAGAGCAGTACTTC,CASRAGEVDSGEQYF
15,TRBJ2-2,NA,NA,TRBV11-2,TGTGCCAGCAGCTCCCGGGGAGCGGACACCGGGGAGCTGTTTTTT,CASSSRGADTGELFF
11,TRBJ1-1,NA,many,TRBV29-1,TGCAGCGGGGGACACAACACTGAAGCTTTCTTT,CSGGHNTEAFF
12,TRBJ2-7,NA,NA,TRBV5-1,TGCGCCAGCATCTTGGACCACTACGAGCAGTACTTC,CASILDHYEQYF
15,TRBJ1-1,NA,NA,TRBV2,TGTGCCAGCAGGAGGGAGGGGCACGGGAACACTGAAGCTTTCTTT,CASRREGHGNTEAFF
15,TRBJ2-6,NA,NA,TRBV29-1,TGCAGCGTTGACTCCTTTAACTCTGGGGCCAACGTCCTGACTTTC,CSVDSFNSGANVLTF
12,TRBJ2-1,NA,NA,TRBV20-1,TGCAGTGCTAGTTCGGGTAGCGATGAGCAGTTCTTC,CSASSGSDEQFF
16,TRBJ1-6,NA,many,TRBV20-1,TGCAGTCTGCCGGGACATCTGAGCTCCTATAATTCACCCCTCCACTTT,CSLPGHLSSYNSPLHF
14,TRBJ1-2,NA,NA,TRBV7-9,TGTGCCAGCAGCCGTCCGACAGGAGATGGTGGCTACACCTTC,CASSRPTGDGGYTF
15,TRBJ2-3,TRBD1,once,TRBV7-7,TGTGCTAGCAGCCCGGGACAGGGGGCTTCAGATACGCAGTATTTT,CASSPGQGASDTQYF
13,TRBJ1-5,NA,NA,TRBV20-1,TGCAGTGCTAGTATTGGGTCAAATCAGCCCCAGCATTTT,CSASIGSNQPQHF
13,TRBJ1-1,NA,NA,TRBV29-1,TGCAGCGTAACACAGGGTGGAAACACTGAAGCTTTCTTT,CSVTQGGNTEAFF